The T cell receptor (beta chain) under discussion was sequenced for a study of OX40 agonist ivuxolimab in advanced cancers. Looking at the study overall: Mean age approximately 66 years, range about 23 to 80; roughly 82% male. Notes on the study in general: Also present in some nonresponders was a low level of normalized T-cell clonal expansion.

TCRdb's copy holds only in-frame clones and misses some; the assay was immunoSEQ multiplex PCR. Seen here are around 74,000 clones, 85% to 95% observed once, and the top ten hold 11%. The CDR3 length is 14 residues. CDR1 is MNHEY, CDR2 SVGAGI, per germline. The germline V and J ends were trimmed by 6 bases and 3 bases, with 15 bases remaining between them. Concerning this clone: Antigen specificity is unknown.

The gene calls are TRBV6-5 and TRBJ2-7; TRBD2 is a possible D gene (6 bases). This receptor was taken from an adult with an advanced solid tumor such as melanoma, head and neck, liver or kidney cancer. The sequencing used CD4+ or CD8+ T cells sorted from blood, collected in a trial of the OX40 agonist ivuxolimab. The CDR3: CASRESWGDYEQYF. CDR3 nucleotides: TGTGCCAGCAGGGAATCCTGGGGGGACTACGAGCAGTACTTC.